The rows below give T cell receptor beta chains drawn from one sample of a study of CD4 T cells in relation to SARS-CoV-2 and coronaviruses. The protocol was immunoSEQ multiplex PCR, while the TCRdb copy is restricted to in-frame clones and leaves out a portion. The profile shows under 45,000 clones, roughly 84% of them singletons. These receptors have no identified antigens. Input material: naive CD4+ T cells from PBMCs, cultured in vitro. The receptor set was obtained from an adult with COVID-19. The CDR3 runs from the conserved cysteine through the conserved F or W. Each record gives: D gene, clone size, J gene, V gene, CDR3 protein, CDR3 DNA. The D gene is left open where the match is weak. Part of the rows lack a size; the others show once, few, many or a class for expanded clones.

.	.	TRBJ2-5	TRBV3-1/TRBV3-2	CASSPKNGGAETQYF	TGTGCCAGCAGCCCAAAGAACGGGGGCGCAGAGACCCAGTACTTC
.	few	TRBJ2-2	TRBV28	CASSLSGAGELFF	TGTGCCAGCAGTTTATCCGGGGCCGGGGAGCTGTTTTTT
TRBD2	.	TRBJ2-1	TRBV5-1	CASSPGLAGGYYNEQFF	TGCGCCAGCAGCCCTGGACTAGCGGGAGGGTACTACAATGAGCAGTTCTTC
.	.	TRBJ2-1	TRBV2	CASLGAGTGSYKQFF	TGTGCCAGCTTAGGGGCCGGGACTGGTTCATATAAGCAGTTCTTC
.	.	TRBJ1-5	TRBV5-1	CASSLDGAQPQHF	TGCGCCAGCAGCTTGGACGGGGCTCAGCCCCAGCATTTT
TRBD1	.	TRBJ2-3	TRBV9	CASEGTGGDTQYF	TGTGCCAGCGAGGGGACAGGGGGGGATACGCAGTATTTT
TRBD2	.	TRBJ2-5	TRBV11-2	CASSLIGVGRVQETQYF	TGTGCCAGCAGCTTAATAGGGGTAGGGAGGGTACAAGAGACCCAGTACTTC
.	.	TRBJ2-3	TRBV4-1	CASSQAESSAFTDTQYF	TGCGCCAGCAGCCAAGCGGAATCGTCAGCCTTCACAGATACGCAGTATTTT
.	.	TRBJ2-7	TRBV7-2	CASSLRDLAPYEQYF	TGTGCCAGCAGCTTACGGGACTTGGCCCCCTACGAGCAGTACTTC
TRBD1	few	TRBJ2-1	TRBV7-6	CASSLGDRVFGNEQFF	TGTGCCAGCAGCTTAGGGGACAGGGTGTTTGGCAATGAGCAGTTCTTC
TRBD2	.	TRBJ2-7	TRBV5-1	CASSLYQSAGLAGTYEQYF	TGCGCCAGCAGCTTGTACCAATCCGCCGGACTAGCGGGAACCTACGAGCAGTACTTC
TRBD1	.	TRBJ2-3	TRBV7-2	CASSLGQSTDTQYF	TGTGCCAGCAGCTTGGGACAGAGCACAGATACGCAGTATTTT
TRBD1	.	TRBJ2-2	TRBV13	CASSGQGSHGELFF	TGTGCCAGCAGCGGACAGGGTTCTCACGGGGAGCTGTTTTTT
TRBD2	.	TRBJ2-5	TRBV27	CASSPSVGGETQYF	TGTGCCAGCAGCCCGTCGGTGGGAGGGGAGACCCAGTACTTC
.	.	TRBJ2-7	TRBV25-1	CASSEYTAEREQYF	TGTGCCAGCAGTGAATATACGGCTGAAAGGGAGCAGTACTTC
.	.	TRBJ2-5	TRBV18	CASSRNQVQETQYF	TGTGCCAGCTCACGAAACCAGGTACAAGAGACCCAGTACTTC